The 18 T cell receptor beta chains given below trace back to one sample, sequenced in a study of blood T cells in healthy people across ages. A J-beta primer mix and a sample-barcoded 5' primer were used in a second PCR of roughly 7 to 12 cycles. MiXCR, applied by TCRdb to the 5' RACE reads, yields one record per CDR3 protein. This sample has 1.2 million to 1.5 million distinct CDR3 sequences, with around 59% found just once. The sample taken for sequencing was blood. The receptors shown here come from a man between 18 and 35 years old in good health.

This clonotype was seen once. J is TRBJ2-4 and V is TRBV7-2, with 9 bases identical to TRBD2. The J call may be incorrect, as the DNA end agrees better with TRBJ2-7. Germline V gene sequence: CDR1 SGHTA, CDR2 FQGNSA. The CDR3 totals 18 residues. This chain's CDR3 is CASSPIASGVPLAYEQYF. The CDR3 DNA reads TGTGCCAGCAGCCCGATAGCTAGCGGGGTCCCGCTGGCCTACGAGCAGTACTTC.

The V call is TRBV27, the J call TRBJ2-7; 9 bases map to TRBD2. After removal of 2 bases from V and 3 bases from J, the junction contained 5 bases not matched to a gene. CDR3 length: 15 amino acids. Germline V gene sequence: CDR1 MNHEY, CDR2 SMNVEV (reference sequence). Written as DNA, the CDR3 is TGTGCCAGCAGTTTAACGGCTAGCGGGAACTACGAGCAGTACTTC. This gives the protein CASSLTASGNYEQYF.

V and J are TRBV4-1 and TRBJ2-4; the match to TRBD2 covers 8 bases. This CDR3 spans 15 amino acids. Germline CDR1 and CDR2: MGHRA and YSYEKL. Unmatched junction bases numbered 6, after V lost 1 base and J lost 7 bases. The CDR3 spells CASSQAGLEKNIQYF. The CDR3, as DNA: TGCGCCAGCAGCCAAGCGGGACTAGAAAAGAACATTCAGTACTTC.

This clonotype was found a few times. This chain links TRBV25-1 with TRBJ2-1; 10 bases match TRBD2. Germline CDR1 MGHDK, CDR2 SYGVNS. The CDR3 is 19 amino acids. Trimming removed 1 base from V and 0 bases from J; junction bases left unmatched: 9. The CDR3 DNA reads as TGTGCCAGCAGTGAATCATCCAGCGGGGGGGCCAACTCCTACAATGAGCAGTTCTTC. This gives the protein CASSESSSGGANSYNEQFF.

The J gene is TRBJ1-5, the V gene TRBV10-3, with D maybe TRBD1 (5 bases). The CDR3 length is 19 residues. CDR1 and CDR2 (germline): ENHRY, SYGVKD. V lost 0 bases and J 6 bases, leaving 24 bases between the germline ends. CDR3 sequence: CAISESRPPPQGGGQPQHF. The CDR3 coding sequence is TGTGCCATCAGTGAGTCGCGTCCACCGCCCCAGGGTGGGGGTCAGCCCCAGCATTTT.

This chain connects TRBV20-1 to TRBJ2-1; TRBD2 agrees at 9 bases. The end of the DNA fits TRBJ2-7 better, so the J call may be wrong. There are 14 residues in the CDR3. Germline values: CDR1 DFQATT, CDR2 SNEGSKA (reference sequence). CDR3 loop: CSADSGGSYNEQYF. CDR3 nucleotides: TGCAGTGCTGATAGCGGGGGCTCCTACAATGAGCAGTACTTC.

This chain connects TRBV10-1 to TRBJ1-1, with D uncertain. The germline V gene has CDR1 WNHNN and CDR2 SYGVQD (reference sequence). This CDR3 region has 14 residues. V dropped 3 bases and J dropped 6 bases, with 14 bases sitting between them. CDR3 in DNA: TGCGCCAGCAGTGAATCAGGTCTCAGATCTGAAGCTTTCTTT. It encodes CASSESGLRSEAFF.

In this sample, this clonotype turned up a few times. The V call is TRBV2, the J call TRBJ2-7; 10 bases map to TRBD2. Unmatched junction bases numbered 2, after V lost 2 bases and J lost 4 bases. CDR1 is SNHLY, CDR2 FYNNEI, per germline. The CDR3 extends over 14 amino acids. This CDR3 is CASSEPSGSYEQYF. CDR3 nucleotide sequence: TGTGCCAGCAGTGAACCTAGCGGGAGTTACGAGCAGTACTTC.

This chain joins TRBV20-1 and TRBJ2-5, with 7 bases fitting TRBD1. The end of the DNA fits TRBJ2-7 better, so the J call may be wrong. The CDR3 loop spans 14 amino acids. The germline V gene has CDR1 DFQATT and CDR2 SNEGSKA (reference sequence). Written as DNA, the CDR3 is TGCAGTGCTGCCCTCACAGGGGTCATCCACGAGCAGTACTTC. Amino acid sequence: CSAALTGVIHEQYF.

V is TRBV20-1 and J is TRBJ2-7; D might be TRBD2 (5 bases). The CDR3 runs to 15 residues. Germline CDR1 and CDR2: DFQATT and SNEGSKA (reference sequence). Deletions cut 4 bases from V and 0 bases from J, with 16 bases between. The CDR3 region has the DNA TGCAGTGCTAAACCCTCCCGAGGAGGCTCCTACGAGCAGTACTTC. Its translation: CSAKPSRGGSYEQYF.

The sample holds a few counts of this clonotype. The rearrangement uses TRBV6-6 and TRBJ1-2; possibly TRBD1 for D (6 bases). The germline gives CDR1 MNHNY, CDR2 SVGAGI (reference sequence). Trimming cost V 7 bases and J 8 bases, with 23 bases left between them. The CDR3 sequence is 15 residues long. The CDR3 bases are TGTGCCAGCATGGAAACGTTGGGGGGCGGCGTCGGCTACACCTTC. It yields the protein CASMETLGGGVGYTF.

The rearrangement joins TRBV15 to TRBJ1-5; D perhaps matches TRBD1 (5 bases). The CDR3 extends over 16 amino acids. Germline V CDR1 and CDR2: LNHNV, YYDKDF (reference sequence). Trimming left V 6 bases short and J 3 bases short, with 18 bases between. CDR3 residues: CATRGTETPDNQPQHF. The CDR3 region has the DNA TGTGCCACCAGGGGGACCGAGACACCCGACAATCAGCCCCAGCATTTT.

This rearrangement joins TRBV7-9 to TRBJ2-3; possibly TRBD1 for D (5 bases). The V gene lost 5 bases and the J gene lost 0 bases, with 12 bases spanning the gap. In germline, CDR1 is SEHNR, CDR2 FQNEAQ (reference sequence). This CDR3 spans 15 amino acids. CDR3 region: CASSPGLISTDTQYF. CDR3 nucleotide sequence: TGTGCCAGCAGCCCAGGGCTTATTAGCACAGATACGCAGTATTTT.

The CDR3 spells CATSSFSNEQFF. CDR3 DNA sequence: TGTGCCACCAGCAGTTTCTCGAATGAGCAGTTCTTC. The V call is TRBV15, the J call TRBJ2-1; D gene unclear. The germline V and J ends were trimmed by 3 bases and 7 bases, with 7 bases remaining between them. Germline V lookup: CDR1 LNHNV, CDR2 YYDKDF (reference sequence). The CDR3 totals 12 residues.

The chain has TRBV6-1 and TRBJ1-2, with TRBD1 as a possible D gene (5 bases). The CDR3 runs to 18 residues. Germline CDR1 MNHNS, CDR2 SASEGT. V gave up 5 bases and J gave up 0 bases, with 22 bases separating them. In DNA, the CDR3 is TGTGCCAGCAGTCAAAATCCTTGGGGGAGCGAAGCTAACTATGGCTACACCTTC. Translated: CASSQNPWGSEANYGYTF.

The sample holds a few counts of this clonotype. The chain links TRBV3-1 to TRBJ2-5; 13 bases agree with TRBD2. This CDR3 has 15 residues. Germline V lookup: CDR1 LGHDT, CDR2 YNNKEL (reference sequence). The V segment lost 7 bases and the J segment 5 bases; nucleotides outside the gene matches: 7. CDR3 loop: CASTTGLAGAETQYF. Here the CDR3 DNA reads TGTGCCAGCACGACAGGACTAGCGGGAGCGGAGACCCAGTACTTC.

The chain has TRBV12-3 or TRBV12-4 and TRBJ2-2; 9 positions agree with TRBD2. The J segment lost 0 bases and the V segment lost 6 bases, leaving 14 bases of the junction unmatched. This CDR3 has 19 residues. As DNA, the CDR3 is TGTGCCAGCAGAACCCTCGGGTCTAGCGGGGCACCGAACACCGGGGAGCTGTTTTTT. Protein sequence: CASRTLGSSGAPNTGELFF.

The rearrangement links TRBV10-2 to TRBJ2-3, with no clear D. The V end lost 2 bases, the J end lost 0 bases, and 6 bases lay between the germline ends. Germline V CDR1 and CDR2: WSHSY, SAAADI. This CDR3 is 14 amino acids long. This chain's CDR3 is CASSEIDSTDTQYF. The CDR3 region has the DNA TGCGCCAGCAGTGAGATCGATAGCACAGATACGCAGTATTTT.